One TCR beta chain is described in this entry. Antigen specificity is unknown. The data stem from a study of blood T cells in healthy people across ages. Study-wide findings and caveats: Among long-lived donors, naive CD4+ cells were more numerous and diversity higher than in aged donors.

Combining a sample-barcoded 5' primer with a J-beta primer mix, a second PCR ran for roughly 7 to 12 cycles. TCRdb called the 5' RACE reads again in MiXCR, with one record for every CDR3 protein. This sample has approximately 690,000 distinct CDR3 sequences; 40% to 45% occur once, and the top ten carry approximately 29%. This receptor was taken from a man older than 75 in good health. Sequences were obtained from blood.

Here the CDR3 reads CAISGPGQGNTEQFF. As DNA, the CDR3 is TGTGCCATCAGCGGGCCGGGACAGGGTAACACTGAGCAGTTCTTC. The rearrangement uses TRBV10-3 and TRBJ2-1; 9 bases map to TRBD1. In germline, CDR1 is ENHRY, CDR2 SYGVKD. J was trimmed by 9 bases and V by 6 bases; bases with no gene match: 12. The CDR3 spans 15 residues.